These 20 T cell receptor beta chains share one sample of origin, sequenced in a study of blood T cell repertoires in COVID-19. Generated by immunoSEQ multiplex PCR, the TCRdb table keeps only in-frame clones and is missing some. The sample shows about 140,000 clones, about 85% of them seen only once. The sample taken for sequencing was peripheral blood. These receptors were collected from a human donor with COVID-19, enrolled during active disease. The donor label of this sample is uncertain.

CDR3 loop: CASSPNPGTGGDPPRAQFF. CDR3 nucleotides: TGTGCCAGCTCACCAAATCCCGGGACAGGGGGCGACCCTCCGAGGGCGCAGTTCTTC. V is TRBV18 and J is TRBJ2-1; 12 bases fit TRBD1. The trim removed 2 bases at V and 12 bases at J, leaving 20 bases unmatched. CDR1 KGHSH and CDR2 LQKENI come from the germline V gene. CDR3 length: 19 residues.

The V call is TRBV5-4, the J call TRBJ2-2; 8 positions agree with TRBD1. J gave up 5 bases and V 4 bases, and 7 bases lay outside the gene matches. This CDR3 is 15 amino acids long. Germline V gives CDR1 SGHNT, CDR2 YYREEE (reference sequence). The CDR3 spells CASSLDRVETGELFF. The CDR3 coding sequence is TGTGCCAGCAGCCTGGACAGGGTGGAAACCGGGGAGCTGTTTTTT.

CDR3 DNA: TGTGCCAGCAGCGACTTGACACCGGGCACAGATACGCAGTATTTT. Translating it yields CASSDLTPGTDTQYF. The V call is TRBV9, the J call TRBJ2-3; no clear D gene. The CDR3 has 15 amino acids. Germline V CDR1 and CDR2: SGDLS, YYNGEE. Deletions cut 3 bases from V and 1 base from J, with 12 bases between.

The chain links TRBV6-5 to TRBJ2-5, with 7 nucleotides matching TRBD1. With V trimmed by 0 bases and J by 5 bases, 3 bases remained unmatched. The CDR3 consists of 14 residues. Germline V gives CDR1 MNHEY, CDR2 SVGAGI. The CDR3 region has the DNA TGTGCCAGCAGTTACTCGACAGGGCAGGAGACCCAGTACTTC. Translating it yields CASSYSTGQETQYF.

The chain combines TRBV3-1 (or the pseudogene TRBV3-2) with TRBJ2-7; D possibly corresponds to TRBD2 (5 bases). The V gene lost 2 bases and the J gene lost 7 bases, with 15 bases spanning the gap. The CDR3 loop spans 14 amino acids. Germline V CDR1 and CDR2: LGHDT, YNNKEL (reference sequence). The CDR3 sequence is CASSQTVSGGEQYF. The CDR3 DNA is TGTGCCAGCAGCCAAACAGTATCCGGCGGGGAGCAGTACTTC.

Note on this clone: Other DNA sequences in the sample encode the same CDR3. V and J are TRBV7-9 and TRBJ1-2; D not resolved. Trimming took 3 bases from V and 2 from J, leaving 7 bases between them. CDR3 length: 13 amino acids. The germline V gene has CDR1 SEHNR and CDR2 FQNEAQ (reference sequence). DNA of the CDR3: TGTGCCAGCAGCTTTGGCCAGAACTATGGCTACACCTTC. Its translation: CASSFGQNYGYTF. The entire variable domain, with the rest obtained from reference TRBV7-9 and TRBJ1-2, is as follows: DTGVSQNPRHKITKRGQNVTFRCDPISEHNRLYWYRQTLGQGPEFLTYFQNEAQLEKSRLLSDRFSAERPKGSFSTLEIQRTEQGDSAMYLCASSFGQNYGYTFGSGTRLTVV.

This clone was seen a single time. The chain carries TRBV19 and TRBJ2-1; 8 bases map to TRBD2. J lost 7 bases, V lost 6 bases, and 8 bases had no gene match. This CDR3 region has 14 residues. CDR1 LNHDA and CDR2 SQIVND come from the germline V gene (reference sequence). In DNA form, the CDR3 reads TGTGCCAGTAGAGGACTAGCTCGAGGGAATGAGCAGTTCTTC. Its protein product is CASRGLARGNEQFF.

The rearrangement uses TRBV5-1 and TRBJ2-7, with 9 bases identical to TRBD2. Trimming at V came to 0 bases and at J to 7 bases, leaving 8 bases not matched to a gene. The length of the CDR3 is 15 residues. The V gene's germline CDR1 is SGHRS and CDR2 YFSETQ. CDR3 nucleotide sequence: TGCGCCAGCAGCTTGGCTTCTAGCGGGGTTGTTGAGCAGTACTTC. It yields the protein CASSLASSGVVEQYF.

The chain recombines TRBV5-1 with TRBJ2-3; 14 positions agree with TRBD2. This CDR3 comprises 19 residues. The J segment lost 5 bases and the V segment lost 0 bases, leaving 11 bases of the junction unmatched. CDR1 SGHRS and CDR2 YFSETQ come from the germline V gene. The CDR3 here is CASSLVQGGLAGEVDTQYF. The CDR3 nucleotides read TGCGCCAGCAGCTTGGTCCAAGGGGGACTAGCGGGAGAAGTAGATACGCAGTATTTT.

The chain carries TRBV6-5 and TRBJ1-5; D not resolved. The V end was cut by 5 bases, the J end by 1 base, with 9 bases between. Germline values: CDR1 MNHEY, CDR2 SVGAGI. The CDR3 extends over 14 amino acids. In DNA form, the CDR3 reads TGTGCCAGCAGTCCTGACGGGAGCAATCAGCCCCAGCATTTT. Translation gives CASSPDGSNQPQHF.

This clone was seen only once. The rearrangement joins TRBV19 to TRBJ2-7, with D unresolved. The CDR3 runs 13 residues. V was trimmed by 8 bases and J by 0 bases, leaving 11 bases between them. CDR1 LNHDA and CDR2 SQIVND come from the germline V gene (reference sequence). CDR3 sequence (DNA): TGTGCCAGTGCCCCTGACAACTCCTACGAGCAGTACTTC. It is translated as CASAPDNSYEQYF.

The CDR3 loop is CATSERQGLLPHEQFF. In DNA, the CDR3 is TGTGCCACCAGTGAAAGACAGGGACTTCTCCCTCATGAGCAGTTCTTC. This sequence joins TRBV24-1 and TRBJ2-1; D might be TRBD1 (7 bases). Trimming left V 4 bases short and J 8 bases short, with 20 bases between. This CDR3 has 16 amino acids. The V gene's germline CDR1 is KGHDR and CDR2 SFDVKD.

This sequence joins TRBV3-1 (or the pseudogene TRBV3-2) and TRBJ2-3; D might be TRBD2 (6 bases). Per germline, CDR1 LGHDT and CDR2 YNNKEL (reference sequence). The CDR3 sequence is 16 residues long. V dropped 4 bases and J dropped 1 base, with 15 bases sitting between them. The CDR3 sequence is CASSPTEAGGTDTQYF. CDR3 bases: TGTGCCAGCAGCCCCACGGAAGCGGGTGGCACAGATACGCAGTATTTT.

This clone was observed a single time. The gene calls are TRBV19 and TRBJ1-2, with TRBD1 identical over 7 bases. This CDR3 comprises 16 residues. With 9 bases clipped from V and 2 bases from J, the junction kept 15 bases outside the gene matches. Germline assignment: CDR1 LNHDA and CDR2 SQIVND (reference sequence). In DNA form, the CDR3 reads TGTGCCAGCTCCCAGGACAGGCGATACCTAAACTATGGCTACACCTTC. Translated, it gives CASSQDRRYLNYGYTF.

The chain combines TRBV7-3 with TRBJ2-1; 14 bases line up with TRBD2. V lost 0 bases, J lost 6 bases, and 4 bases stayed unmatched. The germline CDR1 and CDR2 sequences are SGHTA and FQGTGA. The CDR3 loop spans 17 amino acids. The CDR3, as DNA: TGTGCCAGCAGCTTAACGTGGACTAGCGGGGGGTGCAATGAGCAGTTCTTC. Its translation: CASSLTWTSGGCNEQFF. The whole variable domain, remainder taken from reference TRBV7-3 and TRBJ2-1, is GAGVSQTPSNKVTEKGKYVELRCDPISGHTALYWYRQSLGQGPEFLIYFQGTGAADDSGLPNDRFFAVRPEGSVSTLKIQRTERGDSAVYLCASSLTWTSGGCNEQFFGPGTRLTVL.

CDR3 sequence: CATDTYGYTF. The CDR3, as DNA: TGTGCCACCGACACCTATGGCTACACCTTC. J is TRBJ1-2 and V is TRBV6-5; D not certain. The V gene lost 10 bases and the J gene lost 4 bases, with 7 bases spanning the gap. Germline V gene sequence: CDR1 MNHEY, CDR2 SVGAGI. The CDR3 loop spans 10 amino acids.

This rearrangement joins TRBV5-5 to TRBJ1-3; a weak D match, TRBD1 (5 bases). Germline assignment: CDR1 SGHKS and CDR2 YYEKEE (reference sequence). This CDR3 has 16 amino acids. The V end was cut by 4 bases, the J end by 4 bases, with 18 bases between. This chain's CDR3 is CASSRGGGLEGNTIYF. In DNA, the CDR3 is TGTGCCAGCAGCAGGGGAGGTGGTTTGGAGGGAAACACCATATATTTT.

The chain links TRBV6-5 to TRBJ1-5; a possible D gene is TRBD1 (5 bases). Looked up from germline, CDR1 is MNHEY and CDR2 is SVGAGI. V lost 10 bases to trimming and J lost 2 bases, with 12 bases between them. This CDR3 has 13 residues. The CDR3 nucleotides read TGTGCCATCAGAGGGGCTCGCAATCAGCCCCAGCATTTT. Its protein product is CAIRGARNQPQHF.

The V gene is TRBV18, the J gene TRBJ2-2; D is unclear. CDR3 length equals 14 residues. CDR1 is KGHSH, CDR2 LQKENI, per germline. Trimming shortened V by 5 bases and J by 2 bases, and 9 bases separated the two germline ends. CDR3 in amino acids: CASSELSNTGELFF. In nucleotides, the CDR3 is TGTGCCAGCTCAGAGTTATCCAACACCGGGGAGCTGTTTTTT.

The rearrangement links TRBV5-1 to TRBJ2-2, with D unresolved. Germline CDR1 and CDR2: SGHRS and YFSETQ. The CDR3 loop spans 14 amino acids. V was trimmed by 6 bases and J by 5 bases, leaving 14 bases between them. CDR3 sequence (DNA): TGCGCCAGCAAGCAGGTTTTTGGAACCGGGGAGCTGTTTTTT. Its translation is CASKQVFGTGELFF.